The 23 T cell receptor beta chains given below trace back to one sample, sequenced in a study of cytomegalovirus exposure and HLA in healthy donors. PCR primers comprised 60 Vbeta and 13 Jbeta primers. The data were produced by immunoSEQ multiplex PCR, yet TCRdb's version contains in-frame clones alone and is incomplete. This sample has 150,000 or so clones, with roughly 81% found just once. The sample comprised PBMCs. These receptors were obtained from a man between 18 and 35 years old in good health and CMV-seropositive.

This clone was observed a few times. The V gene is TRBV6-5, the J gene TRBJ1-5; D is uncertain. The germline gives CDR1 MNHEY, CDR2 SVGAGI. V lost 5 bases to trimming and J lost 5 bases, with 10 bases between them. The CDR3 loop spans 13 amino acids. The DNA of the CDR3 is TGTGCCAGCAGTGAACCGAGGTATCAGCCCCAGCATTTT. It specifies CASSEPRYQPQHF.

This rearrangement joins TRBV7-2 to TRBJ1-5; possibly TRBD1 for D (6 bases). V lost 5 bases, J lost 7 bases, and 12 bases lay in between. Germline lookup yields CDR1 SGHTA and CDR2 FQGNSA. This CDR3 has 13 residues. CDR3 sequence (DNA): TGTGCCAGCAGCCCCTCAGGGGTGCAGCCCCAGCATTTT. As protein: CASSPSGVQPQHF.

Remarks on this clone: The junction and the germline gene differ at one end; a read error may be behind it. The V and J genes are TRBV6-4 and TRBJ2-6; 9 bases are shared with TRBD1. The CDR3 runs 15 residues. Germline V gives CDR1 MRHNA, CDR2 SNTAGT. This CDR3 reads CASSEQGAGANGLTF. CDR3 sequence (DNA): TGTGCCAGCAGTGAACAGGGGGCTGGGGCCAACGGCCTGACTTTC.

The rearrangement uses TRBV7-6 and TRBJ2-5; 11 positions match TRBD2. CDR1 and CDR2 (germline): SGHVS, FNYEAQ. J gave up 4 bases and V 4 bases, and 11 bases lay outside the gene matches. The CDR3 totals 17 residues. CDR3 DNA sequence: TGTGCCAGCAGCTCCGGGACTAGCGGACCTCAGCGAGAGACCCAGTACTTC. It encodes CASSSGTSGPQRETQYF. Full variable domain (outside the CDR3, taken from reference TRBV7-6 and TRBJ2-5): GAGVSQSPRYKVTKRGQDVALRCDPISGHVSLYWYRQALGQGPEFLTYFNYEAQQDKSGLPNDRFSAERPEGSISTLTIQRTEQRDSAMYRCASSSGTSGPQRETQYFGPGTRLLVL.

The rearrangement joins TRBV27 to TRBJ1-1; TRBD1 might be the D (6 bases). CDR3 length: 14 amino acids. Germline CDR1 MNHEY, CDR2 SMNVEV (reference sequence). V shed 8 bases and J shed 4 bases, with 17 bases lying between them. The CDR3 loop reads CASQDRPISTEAFF. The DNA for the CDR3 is TGTGCCAGCCAAGACAGGCCCATCTCCACTGAAGCTTTCTTT.

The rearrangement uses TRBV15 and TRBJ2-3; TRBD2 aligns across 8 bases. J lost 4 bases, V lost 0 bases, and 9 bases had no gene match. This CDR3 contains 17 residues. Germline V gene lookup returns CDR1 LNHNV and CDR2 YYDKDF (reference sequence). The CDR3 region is CATSRERAGGLSDTQYF. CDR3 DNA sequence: TGTGCCACCAGCAGAGAACGGGCGGGGGGCCTGTCAGATACGCAGTATTTT.

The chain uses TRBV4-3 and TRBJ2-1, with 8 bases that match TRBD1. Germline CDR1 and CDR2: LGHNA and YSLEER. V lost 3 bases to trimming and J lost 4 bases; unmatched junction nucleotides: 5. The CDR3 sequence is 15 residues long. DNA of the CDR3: TGCGCCAGCAGCCAGACAGGGGCCAAATACAATGAGCAGTTCTTC. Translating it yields CASSQTGAKYNEQFF.

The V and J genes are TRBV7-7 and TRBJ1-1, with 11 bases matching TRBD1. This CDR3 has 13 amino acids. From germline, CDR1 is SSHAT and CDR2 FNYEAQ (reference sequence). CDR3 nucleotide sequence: TGTGCTAGCTCACGGGACAGGGGGACTGAAGCTTTCTTT. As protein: CASSRDRGTEAFF.

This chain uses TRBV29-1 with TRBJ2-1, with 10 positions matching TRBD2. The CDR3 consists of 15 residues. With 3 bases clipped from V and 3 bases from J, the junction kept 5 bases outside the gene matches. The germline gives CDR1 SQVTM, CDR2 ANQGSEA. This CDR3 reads CSVDNSGGFYNEQFF. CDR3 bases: TGCAGCGTTGATAATAGCGGGGGGTTCTACAATGAGCAGTTCTTC.

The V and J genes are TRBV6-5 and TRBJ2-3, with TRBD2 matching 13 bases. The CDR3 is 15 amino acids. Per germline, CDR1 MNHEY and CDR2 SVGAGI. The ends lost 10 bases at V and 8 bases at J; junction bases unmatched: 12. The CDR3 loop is CATSELAGGYGTQYF. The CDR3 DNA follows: TGTGCCACCTCGGAACTAGCGGGGGGGTACGGTACGCAGTATTTT.

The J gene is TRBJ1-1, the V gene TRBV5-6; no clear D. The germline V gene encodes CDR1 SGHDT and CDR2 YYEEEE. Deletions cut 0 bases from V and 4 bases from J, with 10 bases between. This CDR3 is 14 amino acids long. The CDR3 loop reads CASSLEVVPTEAFF. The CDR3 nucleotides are TGTGCCAGCAGCTTGGAAGTAGTACCCACTGAAGCTTTCTTT.

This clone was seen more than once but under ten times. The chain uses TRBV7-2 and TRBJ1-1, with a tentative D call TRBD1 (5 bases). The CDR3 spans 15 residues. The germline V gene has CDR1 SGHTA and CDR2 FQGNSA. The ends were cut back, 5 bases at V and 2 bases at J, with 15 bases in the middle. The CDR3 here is CASSTPQGGNTEAFF. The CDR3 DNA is TGTGCCAGCAGCACCCCGCAGGGCGGCAACACTGAAGCTTTCTTT. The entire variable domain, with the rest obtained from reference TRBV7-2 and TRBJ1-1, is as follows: GAGVSQSPSNKVTEKGKDVELRCDPISGHTALYWYRQSLGQGLEFLIYFQGNSAPDKSGLPSDRFSAERTGGSVSTLTIQRTQQEDSAVYLCASSTPQGGNTEAFFGQGTRLTVV.

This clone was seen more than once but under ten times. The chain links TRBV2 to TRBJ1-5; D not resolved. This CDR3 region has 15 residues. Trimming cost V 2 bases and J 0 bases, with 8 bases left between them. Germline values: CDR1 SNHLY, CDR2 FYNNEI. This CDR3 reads CASSELTASNQPQHF. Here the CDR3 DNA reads TGTGCCAGCAGTGAACTTACAGCTAGCAATCAGCCCCAGCATTTT.

DNA for the CDR3: TGCGCCAGCAGCTTAGCGGGGGGCCTCTCCTACAATGAGCAGTTCTTC. Translated: CASSLAGGLSYNEQFF. This chain uses TRBV5-1 with TRBJ2-1; 9 bases are a match to TRBD2. The CDR3 contains 16 residues. Trimming cost V 2 bases and J 0 bases; bases outside gene matches: 3. Germline V CDR1 and CDR2: SGHRS, YFSETQ.

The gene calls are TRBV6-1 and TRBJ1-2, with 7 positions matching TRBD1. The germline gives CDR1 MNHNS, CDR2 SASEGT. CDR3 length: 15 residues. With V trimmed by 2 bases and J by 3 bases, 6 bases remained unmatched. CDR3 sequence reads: CASSEIGGQDYGYTF. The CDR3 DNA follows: TGTGCCAGCAGTGAAATCGGTGGACAGGACTATGGCTACACCTTC.

For the CDR3, the DNA is TGTGCCAGCAGCCAAGGGACAGCGCTTGGGGAGACCCAGTACTTC. Its protein is CASSQGTALGETQYF. This chain connects TRBV14 to TRBJ2-5, with D possibly being TRBD1 (6 bases). In germline, CDR1 is SGHDN, CDR2 FVKESK. The V end was cut by 1 base, the J end by 5 bases, with 14 bases between. This CDR3 has 15 amino acids.

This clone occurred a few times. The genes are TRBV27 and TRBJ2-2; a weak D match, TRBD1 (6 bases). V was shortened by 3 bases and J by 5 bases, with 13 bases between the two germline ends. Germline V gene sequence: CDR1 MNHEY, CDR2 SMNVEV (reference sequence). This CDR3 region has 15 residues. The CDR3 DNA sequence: TGTGCCAGCAGTTTGGGGGCGGTTCGAACCGGGGAGCTGTTTTTT. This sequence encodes CASSLGAVRTGELFF.

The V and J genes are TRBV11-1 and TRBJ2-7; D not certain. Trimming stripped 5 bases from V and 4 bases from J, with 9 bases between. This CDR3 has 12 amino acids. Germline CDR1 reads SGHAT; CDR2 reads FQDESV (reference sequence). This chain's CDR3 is CASSQTGYEQYF. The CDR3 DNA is TGTGCCAGCAGCCAGACCGGGTACGAGCAGTACTTC.

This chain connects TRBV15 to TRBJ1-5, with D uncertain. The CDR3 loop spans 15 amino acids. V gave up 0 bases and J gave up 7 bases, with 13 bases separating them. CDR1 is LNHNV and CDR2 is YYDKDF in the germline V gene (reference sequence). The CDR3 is CATSRDRAGPQPQHF. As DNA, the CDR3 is TGTGCCACCAGCAGAGATAGAGCAGGTCCCCAGCCCCAGCATTTT.

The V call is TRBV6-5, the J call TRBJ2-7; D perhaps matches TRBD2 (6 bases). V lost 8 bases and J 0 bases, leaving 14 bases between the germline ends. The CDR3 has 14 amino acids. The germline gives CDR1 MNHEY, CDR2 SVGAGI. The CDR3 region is CASAGTEPSYEQYF. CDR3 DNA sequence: TGTGCCAGCGCTGGGACTGAACCCTCCTACGAGCAGTACTTC.

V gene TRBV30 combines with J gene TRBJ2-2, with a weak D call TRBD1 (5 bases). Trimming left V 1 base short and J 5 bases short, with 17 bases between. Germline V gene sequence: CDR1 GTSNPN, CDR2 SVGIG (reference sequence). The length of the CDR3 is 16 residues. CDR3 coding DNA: TGTGCCTGGAGTGCCTCCCGGACATCGTATACCGGGGAGCTGTTTTTT. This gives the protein CAWSASRTSYTGELFF. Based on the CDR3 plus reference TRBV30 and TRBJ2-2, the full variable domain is SQTIHQWPATLVQPVGSPLSLECTVEGTSNPNLYWYRQAAGRGLQLLFYSVGIGQISSEVPQNLSASRPQDRQFILSSKKLLLSDSGFYLCAWSASRTSYTGELFFGEGSRLTVL.

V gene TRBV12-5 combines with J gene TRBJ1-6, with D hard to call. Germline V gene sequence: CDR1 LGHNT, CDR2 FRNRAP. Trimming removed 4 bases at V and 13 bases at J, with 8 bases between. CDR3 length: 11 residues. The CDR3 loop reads CASGSPGPLHF. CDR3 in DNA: TGTGCTAGTGGTTCACCGGGGCCCCTCCACTTT.

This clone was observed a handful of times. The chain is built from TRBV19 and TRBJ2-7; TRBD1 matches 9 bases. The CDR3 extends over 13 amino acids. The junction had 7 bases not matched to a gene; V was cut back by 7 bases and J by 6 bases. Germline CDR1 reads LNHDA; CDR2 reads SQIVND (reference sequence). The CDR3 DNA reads TGTGCCAGTACCCCGACAGGGGGTGGCGAGCAGTACTTC. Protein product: CASTPTGGGEQYF.